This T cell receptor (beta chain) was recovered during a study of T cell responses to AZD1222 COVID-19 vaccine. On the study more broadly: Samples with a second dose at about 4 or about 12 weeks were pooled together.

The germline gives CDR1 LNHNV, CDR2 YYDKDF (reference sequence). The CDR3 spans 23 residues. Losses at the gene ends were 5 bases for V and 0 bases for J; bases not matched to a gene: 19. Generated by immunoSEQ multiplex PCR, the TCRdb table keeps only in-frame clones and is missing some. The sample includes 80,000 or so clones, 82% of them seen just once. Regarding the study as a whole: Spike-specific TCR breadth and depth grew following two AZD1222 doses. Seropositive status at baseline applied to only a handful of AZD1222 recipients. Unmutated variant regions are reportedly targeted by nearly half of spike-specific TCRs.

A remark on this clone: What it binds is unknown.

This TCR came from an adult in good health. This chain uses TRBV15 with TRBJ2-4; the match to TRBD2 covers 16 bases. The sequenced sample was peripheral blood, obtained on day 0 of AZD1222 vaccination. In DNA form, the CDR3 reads TGTGCCACCAGCGGATCCGGGACTAGCGGGAGGGGTCCTGTGACGTTAGCCAAAAACATTCAGTACTTC. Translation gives CATSGSGTSGRGPVTLAKNIQYF.